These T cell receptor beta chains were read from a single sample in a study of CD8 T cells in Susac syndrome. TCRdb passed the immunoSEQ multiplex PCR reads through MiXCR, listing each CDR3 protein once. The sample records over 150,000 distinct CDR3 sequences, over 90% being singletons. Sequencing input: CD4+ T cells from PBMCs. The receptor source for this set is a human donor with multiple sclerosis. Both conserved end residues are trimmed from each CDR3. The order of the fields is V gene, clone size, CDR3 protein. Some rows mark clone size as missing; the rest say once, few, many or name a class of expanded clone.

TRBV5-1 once ASSLEPGQPNSPLH
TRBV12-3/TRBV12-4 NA ASVEGRGGYT
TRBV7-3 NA ASSLGGRASDTQY
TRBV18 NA ASSPPPGRDTGELF
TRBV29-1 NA SVRQGGGGQPQH
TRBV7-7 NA ASSPGANNEQF
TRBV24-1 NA ATRSGLHNEQF
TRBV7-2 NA ASSFTVLVTEAF
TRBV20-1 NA SAPGGGPHNEQF
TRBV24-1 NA ATSAGDTEAF
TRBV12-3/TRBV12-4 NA ASSFKEKVAEAF
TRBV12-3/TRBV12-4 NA ASSPRGKNTEAF
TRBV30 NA AWSREGNLYEQY
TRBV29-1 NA SVESRAGGGAGANVLT
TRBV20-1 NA SAHKGRDTEAF
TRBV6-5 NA ASSPGPPQPQH
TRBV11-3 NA ASSLGGVTYNEQF
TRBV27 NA ASSLYGTGGFNYGYT
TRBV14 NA ASSQALSGMHEKLF
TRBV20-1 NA SKQAPGEQF
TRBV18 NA ASSPGRGIAGYT
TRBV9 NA ASSLTGDEAETQY
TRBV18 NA ASSPLLRGRAEQY